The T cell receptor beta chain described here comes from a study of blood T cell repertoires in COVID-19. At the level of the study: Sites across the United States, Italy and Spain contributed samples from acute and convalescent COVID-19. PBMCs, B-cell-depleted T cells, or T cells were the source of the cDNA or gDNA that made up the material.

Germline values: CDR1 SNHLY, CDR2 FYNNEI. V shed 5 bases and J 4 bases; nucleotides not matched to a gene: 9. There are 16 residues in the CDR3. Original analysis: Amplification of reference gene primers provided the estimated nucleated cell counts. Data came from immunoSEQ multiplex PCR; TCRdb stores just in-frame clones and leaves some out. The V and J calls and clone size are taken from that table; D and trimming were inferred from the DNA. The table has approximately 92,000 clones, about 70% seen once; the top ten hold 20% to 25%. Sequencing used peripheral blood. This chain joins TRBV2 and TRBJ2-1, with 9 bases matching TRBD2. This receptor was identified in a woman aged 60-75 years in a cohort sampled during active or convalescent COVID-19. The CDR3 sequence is CASSQNLAGLYNEQFF. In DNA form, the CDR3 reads TGTGCCAGCAGTCAGAATCTAGCGGGGTTATACAATGAGCAGTTCTTC.